The subject of this entry is one TCR beta chain. This specimen comes from a study of control samples from healthy donors and cancer patients. Germline V gene sequence: CDR1 MNHEY, CDR2 SVGAGI. Between the trimmed V and J ends, which lost 0 bases and 2 bases, there was a span of 11 bases. There are 15 residues in the CDR3. TCRdb keeps only in-frame clones here, not all; method: immunoSEQ multiplex PCR. Of about 43,000 clones detected, 90% to 95% appear once; the ten largest clones hold under 30%. This TCR was recovered from a man between 60 and 70 years old in good health. V is TRBV6-5 and J is TRBJ2-7; tentatively, D is TRBD2 (6 bases). Sample: blood. CDR3 protein: CASSYSGLQPYEQYF. The CDR3 DNA sequence: TGTGCCAGCAGTTACTCTGGACTACAACCCTACGAGCAGTACTTC.